This T cell receptor (beta chain) appears in the sequencing data of a study of control samples from healthy donors and cancer patients. Germline lookup yields CDR1 KGHSH and CDR2 LQKENI. The CDR3 totals 15 residues. V lost 8 bases, J lost 2 bases, and 11 bases stayed unmatched. Produced via immunoSEQ multiplex PCR; TCRdb's table is partial and in-frame only. The table has tens of thousands of clones, around nine tenths seen once. V usage is TRBV18 and J usage is TRBJ1-2; TRBD1 matches at 7 bases. Source material: PBMCs. This clonotype was sampled from a woman aged 60-75 years with head and neck cancer. The CDR3 DNA sequence: TGTGCCAGCACGATGACCGGGGACAGCAACTATGGCTACACCTTC. Translation gives CASTMTGDSNYGYTF.